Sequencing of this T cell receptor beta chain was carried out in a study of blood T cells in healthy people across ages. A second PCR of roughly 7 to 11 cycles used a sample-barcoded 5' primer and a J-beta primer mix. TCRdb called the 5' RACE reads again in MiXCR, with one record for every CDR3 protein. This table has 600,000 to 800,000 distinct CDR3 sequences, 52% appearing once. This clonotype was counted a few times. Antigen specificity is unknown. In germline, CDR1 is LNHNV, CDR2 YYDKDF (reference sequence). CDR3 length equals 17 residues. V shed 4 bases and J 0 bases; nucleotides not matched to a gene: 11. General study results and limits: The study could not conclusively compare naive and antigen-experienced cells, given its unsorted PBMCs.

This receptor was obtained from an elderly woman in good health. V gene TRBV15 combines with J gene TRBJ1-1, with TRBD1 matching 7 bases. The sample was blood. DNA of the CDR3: TGTGCCACCAGCACCGACTGGACAGGCGACATGAACACTGAAGCTTTCTTT. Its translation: CATSTDWTGDMNTEAFF.